These T cell receptor beta chains were read from a single sample in a study of CXCR3-negative and CXCR3-positive naive CD8 T cells. TCRdb re-called the 5' RACE reads; one entry per CDR3 protein, DNA not given. The listing records about 41,000 distinct CDR3 sequences. The specimen sequenced was memory CD8+ T cells from blood. The source of these receptors is a human donor in good health. Some clones in this sample may be carry-over from other donors' samples. Both conserved end residues are part of each CDR3.

TRBJ2-1 TRBV19 CASGMMTGGSYNEQFF
TRBJ2-5 TRBV13 CASSGTGLAEELGETQYF
TRBJ2-7 TRBV5-1 CASSGDYEQYF
TRBJ1-1 TRBV29-1 CSVPQGNTEAFF
TRBJ2-1 TRBV6-5 CASSSTGTSYNEQFF
TRBJ2-7 TRBV28 CASSSGLGGYYEQYF
TRBJ2-1 TRBV28 CASSLTGGAYNEQFF
TRBJ1-1 TRBV29-1 CSVGTGATEAFF
TRBJ2-1 TRBV10-3 CAISVTSGRAVGNEQFF
TRBJ2-5 TRBV6-4 CASSAGTSGGETQYF